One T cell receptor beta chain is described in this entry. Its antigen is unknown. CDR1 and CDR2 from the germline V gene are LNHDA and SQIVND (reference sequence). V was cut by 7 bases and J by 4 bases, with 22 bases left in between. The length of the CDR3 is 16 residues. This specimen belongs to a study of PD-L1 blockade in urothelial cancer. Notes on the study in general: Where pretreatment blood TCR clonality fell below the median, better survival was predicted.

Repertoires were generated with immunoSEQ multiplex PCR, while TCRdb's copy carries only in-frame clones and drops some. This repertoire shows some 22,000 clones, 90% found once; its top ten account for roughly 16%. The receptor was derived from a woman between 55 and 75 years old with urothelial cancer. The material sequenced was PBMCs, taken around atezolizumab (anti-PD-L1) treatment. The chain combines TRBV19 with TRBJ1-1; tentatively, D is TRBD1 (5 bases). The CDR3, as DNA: TGTGCCAGTATTTTGGGGCGGGACTCTTTGGTCACTGAAGCTTTCTTT. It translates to CASILGRDSLVTEAFF.